Detailed here is one TCR beta chain. This sample is part of a study of blood T cell repertoires in COVID-19. Across the study: Sources were T cells, B-cell-depleted T cells, or PBMCs; the material itself was cDNA or gDNA.

The Seattle patients joined while their infection was active and were tracked longitudinally afterward. Original processing methods: For nucleated cells, counts were estimated from reference gene primer amplification. The protocol was immunoSEQ multiplex PCR, while the TCRdb copy is restricted to in-frame clones and leaves out a portion. From that table come the V and J calls and clone size; the DNA was used to work out D and trimming. Of just over 250,000 clones in the sample, about 90% are singletons; the top ten hold about 9.4%. This CDR3 has 16 residues. V was pared by 5 bases and J by 7 bases, with 21 bases between. Germline V CDR1 and CDR2: LNHDA, SQIVND (reference sequence).

The genes are TRBV19 and TRBJ2-1, with D perhaps TRBD2 (5 bases). The clonotype originates from a woman aged 70-85 years with COVID-19, enrolled during active disease. Sequencing was performed on peripheral blood. Here the CDR3 DNA reads TGTGCCAGTAGTTCTATAGCGACGAATCACGGGAATGAGCAGTTCTTC. It yields the protein CASSSIATNHGNEQFF.